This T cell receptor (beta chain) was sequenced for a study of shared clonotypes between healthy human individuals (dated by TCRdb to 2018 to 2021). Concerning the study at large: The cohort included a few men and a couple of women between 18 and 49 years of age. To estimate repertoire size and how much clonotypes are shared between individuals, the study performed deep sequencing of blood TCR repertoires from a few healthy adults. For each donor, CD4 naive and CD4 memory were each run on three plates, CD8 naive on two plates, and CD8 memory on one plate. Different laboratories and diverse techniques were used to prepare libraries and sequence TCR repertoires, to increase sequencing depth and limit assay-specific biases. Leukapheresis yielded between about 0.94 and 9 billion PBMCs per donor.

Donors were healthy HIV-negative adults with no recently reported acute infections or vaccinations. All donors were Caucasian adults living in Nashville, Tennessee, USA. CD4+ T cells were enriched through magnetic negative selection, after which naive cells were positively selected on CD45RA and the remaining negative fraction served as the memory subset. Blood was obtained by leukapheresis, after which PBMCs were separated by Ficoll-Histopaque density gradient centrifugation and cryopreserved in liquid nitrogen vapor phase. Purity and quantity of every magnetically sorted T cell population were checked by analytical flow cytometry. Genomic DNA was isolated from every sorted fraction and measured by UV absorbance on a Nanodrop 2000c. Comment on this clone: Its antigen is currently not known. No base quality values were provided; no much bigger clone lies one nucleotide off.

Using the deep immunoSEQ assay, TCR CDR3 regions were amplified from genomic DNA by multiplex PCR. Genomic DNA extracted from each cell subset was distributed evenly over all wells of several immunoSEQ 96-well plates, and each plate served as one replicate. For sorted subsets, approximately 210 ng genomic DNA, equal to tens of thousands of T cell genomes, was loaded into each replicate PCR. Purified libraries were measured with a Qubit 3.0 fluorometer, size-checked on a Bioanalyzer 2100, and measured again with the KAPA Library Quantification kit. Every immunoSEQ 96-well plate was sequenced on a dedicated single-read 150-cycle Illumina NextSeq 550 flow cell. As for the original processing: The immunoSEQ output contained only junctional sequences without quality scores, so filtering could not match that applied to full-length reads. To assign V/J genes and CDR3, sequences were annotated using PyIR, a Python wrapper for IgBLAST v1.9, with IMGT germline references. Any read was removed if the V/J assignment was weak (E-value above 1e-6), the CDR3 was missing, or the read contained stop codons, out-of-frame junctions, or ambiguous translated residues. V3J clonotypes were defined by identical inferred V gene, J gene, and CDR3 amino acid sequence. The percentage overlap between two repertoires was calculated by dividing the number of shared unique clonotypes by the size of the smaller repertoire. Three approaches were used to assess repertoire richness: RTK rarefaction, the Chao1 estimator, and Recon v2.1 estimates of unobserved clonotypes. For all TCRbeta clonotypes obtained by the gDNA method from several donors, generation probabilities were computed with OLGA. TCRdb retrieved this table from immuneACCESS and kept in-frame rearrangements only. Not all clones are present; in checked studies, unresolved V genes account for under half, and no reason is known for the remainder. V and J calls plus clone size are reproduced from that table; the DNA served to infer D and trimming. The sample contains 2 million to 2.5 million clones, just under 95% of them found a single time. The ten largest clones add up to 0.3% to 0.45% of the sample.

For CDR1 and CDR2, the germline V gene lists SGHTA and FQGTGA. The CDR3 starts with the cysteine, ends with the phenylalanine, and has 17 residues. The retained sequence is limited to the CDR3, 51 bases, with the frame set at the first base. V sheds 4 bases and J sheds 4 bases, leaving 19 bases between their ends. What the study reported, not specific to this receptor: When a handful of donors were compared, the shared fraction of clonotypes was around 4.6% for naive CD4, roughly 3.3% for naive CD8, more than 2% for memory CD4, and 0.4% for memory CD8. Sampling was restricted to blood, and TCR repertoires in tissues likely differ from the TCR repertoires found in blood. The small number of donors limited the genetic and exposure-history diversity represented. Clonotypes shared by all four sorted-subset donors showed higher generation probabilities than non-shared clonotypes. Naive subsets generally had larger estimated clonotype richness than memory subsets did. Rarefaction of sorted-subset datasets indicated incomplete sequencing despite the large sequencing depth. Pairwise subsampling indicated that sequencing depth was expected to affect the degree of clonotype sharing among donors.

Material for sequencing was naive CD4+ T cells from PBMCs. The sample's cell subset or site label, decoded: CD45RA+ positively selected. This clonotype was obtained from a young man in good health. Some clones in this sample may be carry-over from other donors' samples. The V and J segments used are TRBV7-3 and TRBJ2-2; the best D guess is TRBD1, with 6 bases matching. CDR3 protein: CASSYTGTRLFTGELFF. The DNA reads TGTGCCAGCAGCTACACTGGGACACGCCTGTTCACCGGGGAGCTGTTTTTT. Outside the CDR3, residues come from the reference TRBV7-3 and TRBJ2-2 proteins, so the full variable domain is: GAGVSQTPSNKVTEKGKYVELRCDPISGHTALYWYRQSLGQGPEFLIYFQGTGAADDSGLPNDRFFAVRPEGSVSTLKIQRTERGDSAVYLCASSYTGTRLFTGELFFGEGSRLTVL.